These T cell receptor beta chains were read from a single sample in a study of blood T cell repertoires in COVID-19. This table comes from immunoSEQ multiplex PCR, and its TCRdb copy is limited to in-frame clones, with some not included. The sample includes about 140,000 clones, around 86% of them seen just once. Material for sequencing was peripheral blood. These receptors were collected from a man in his fifties with active COVID-19. Both conserved end residues are part of each CDR3. D genes are given only for firm matches. Not every row has a clone size; where given, it reads once, few, many or a size class.

CDR3 DNA: TGTGCCAGCAGCGAGATGGGACTAGCGGTAGATACGCAGTATTTT
CDR3 protein: CASSEMGLAVDTQYF
clone size: -
V gene: TRBV7-9
D gene: TRBD2
J gene: TRBJ2-3

CDR3 DNA: TGCGCCAGCAGCCCGGGACATAGCTCCTACAATGAGCAGTTCTTC
CDR3 protein: CASSPGHSSYNEQFF
clone size: -
V gene: TRBV5-1
D gene: -
J gene: TRBJ2-1

CDR3 DNA: TGCGCCAGCAGCCAGACGCATAAGGGGGTACGGGAGACCCAGTACTTC
CDR3 protein: CASSQTHKGVRETQYF
clone size: once
V gene: TRBV5-1
D gene: -
J gene: TRBJ2-5

CDR3 DNA: TGTGCCAGCAGTTTACCGGGACAGGGCAGATACGAGCAGTACTTC
CDR3 protein: CASSLPGQGRYEQYF
clone size: -
V gene: TRBV7-9
D gene: TRBD1
J gene: TRBJ2-7

CDR3 DNA: TGTGCCAGCAGCGCACAGGCTAACTATGGCTACACCTTC
CDR3 protein: CASSAQANYGYTF
clone size: -
V gene: TRBV14
D gene: -
J gene: TRBJ1-2

CDR3 DNA: TGTGCCAGCTCACCCGGACTAGCGGGGGGTGAGACCCAGTACTTC
CDR3 protein: CASSPGLAGGETQYF
clone size: -
V gene: TRBV18
D gene: TRBD2
J gene: TRBJ2-5

CDR3 DNA: TGCGCCAGGGGAGACCTATTTGACACAGATACGCAGTATTTT
CDR3 protein: CARGDLFDTDTQYF
clone size: -
V gene: TRBV10-1
D gene: -
J gene: TRBJ2-3

CDR3 DNA: TGTGCCAGCTCACCCTGGGACAGAAACACCATATATTTT
CDR3 protein: CASSPWDRNTIYF
clone size: -
V gene: TRBV18
D gene: -
J gene: TRBJ1-3

CDR3 DNA: TGTGCCAGCAGCTTGGGCGAGCGGGGGGGCCATGATTCAGATACGCAGTATTTT
CDR3 protein: CASSLGERGGHDSDTQYF
clone size: -
V gene: TRBV5-4
D gene: TRBD2
J gene: TRBJ2-3

CDR3 DNA: TGTGCCAGCAGCTTAGGTGGTAGCGGGGGGCCTCACGACGAGCAGTACTTC
CDR3 protein: CASSLGGSGGPHDEQYF
clone size: -
V gene: TRBV7-2
D gene: TRBD2
J gene: TRBJ2-7

CDR3 DNA: TGTGCCAGCAGCCTGCGGGGGGGGGCCTACGAGCAGTACTTC
CDR3 protein: CASSLRGGAYEQYF
clone size: -
V gene: TRBV11-2
D gene: TRBD2
J gene: TRBJ2-7

CDR3 DNA: TGTGCCAGCAGCTCACCCACGCTCAGGGACAGTGGTACTGAAGCTTTCTTT
CDR3 protein: CASSSPTLRDSGTEAFF
clone size: -
V gene: TRBV7-2
D gene: TRBD1
J gene: TRBJ1-1

CDR3 DNA: TGTGCCAGCAGTTACTCGGGCAGGGGTGAGGAGACCCAGTACTTC
CDR3 protein: CASSYSGRGEETQYF
clone size: -
V gene: TRBV6-6
D gene: -
J gene: TRBJ2-5

CDR3 DNA: TGTGCCAGCAGCGTAGAGGGGTCGGAGACAGGGGAGAGCCAGGATTCACCCCTCCACTTT
CDR3 protein: CASSVEGSETGESQDSPLHF
clone size: -
V gene: TRBV9
D gene: TRBD1
J gene: TRBJ1-6

CDR3 DNA: TGTGCCAGCAGTTGGGCCGGCGGGAGGGGTGGCTACACCTTC
CDR3 protein: CASSWAGGRGGYTF
clone size: -
V gene: TRBV6-2/TRBV6-3
D gene: -
J gene: TRBJ1-2

CDR3 DNA: TGCGCCAGCAGTACCGGGACAGCTAGCGAAAAACTGTTTTTT
CDR3 protein: CASSTGTASEKLFF
clone size: -
V gene: TRBV5-1
D gene: TRBD1
J gene: TRBJ1-4

CDR3 DNA: TGTGCCAGCTCACCAACCCCAGAAGCGGGGGGCAGGCAGTACTTC
CDR3 protein: CASSPTPEAGGRQYF
clone size: -
V gene: TRBV18
D gene: TRBD2
J gene: TRBJ2-7

CDR3 DNA: TGTGCCAGCAGTTCATCCTGGACAGCCTTTATGAACACTGAAGCTTTCTTT
CDR3 protein: CASSSSWTAFMNTEAFF
clone size: -
V gene: TRBV6-2/TRBV6-3
D gene: -
J gene: TRBJ1-1

CDR3 DNA: TGTGCCAGCAGCATTAGAGGACGGAGGTCCTACGAGCAGTACTTC
CDR3 protein: CASSIRGRRSYEQYF
clone size: -
V gene: TRBV6-5
D gene: -
J gene: TRBJ2-7

CDR3 DNA: TGTGCCAGCTCACCGAGGAGTTCTGGCTACACCTTC
CDR3 protein: CASSPRSSGYTF
clone size: -
V gene: TRBV18
D gene: -
J gene: TRBJ1-2

CDR3 DNA: TGTGCCAGCAGCTTTCTAGCGGGGGGGCTACAAGAGACCCAGTACTTC
CDR3 protein: CASSFLAGGLQETQYF
clone size: -
V gene: TRBV5-6
D gene: TRBD2
J gene: TRBJ2-5

CDR3 DNA: TGTGCCAGCAGCCCGTGGACAGACTATAATTCACCCCTCCACTTT
CDR3 protein: CASSPWTDYNSPLHF
clone size: -
V gene: TRBV7-8
D gene: -
J gene: TRBJ1-6

CDR3 DNA: TGTGCCTGGAGTGGACAAATGAACACTGAAGCTTTCTTT
CDR3 protein: CAWSGQMNTEAFF
clone size: -
V gene: TRBV30
D gene: -
J gene: TRBJ1-1

CDR3 DNA: TGTGCCAGCGGACTAGCGGATTATTACGAGCAGTACTTC
CDR3 protein: CASGLADYYEQYF
clone size: -
V gene: TRBV19
D gene: TRBD2
J gene: TRBJ2-7

CDR3 DNA: TGTGCCAGCAGCCGCGAAAGGACAGGGAGGAACTATGGCTACACCTTC
CDR3 protein: CASSRERTGRNYGYTF
clone size: -
V gene: TRBV7-2
D gene: TRBD1
J gene: TRBJ1-2

CDR3 DNA: TGTGCCACCCAGGGGAACACCGGGGAGCTGTTTTTT
CDR3 protein: CATQGNTGELFF
clone size: -
V gene: TRBV6-5
D gene: -
J gene: TRBJ2-2

CDR3 DNA: TGTGCCAGCAGCGATACGGGGGTGAGCTCCTATAATTCACCCCTCCACTTT
CDR3 protein: CASSDTGVSSYNSPLHF
clone size: -
V gene: TRBV25-1
D gene: -
J gene: TRBJ1-6